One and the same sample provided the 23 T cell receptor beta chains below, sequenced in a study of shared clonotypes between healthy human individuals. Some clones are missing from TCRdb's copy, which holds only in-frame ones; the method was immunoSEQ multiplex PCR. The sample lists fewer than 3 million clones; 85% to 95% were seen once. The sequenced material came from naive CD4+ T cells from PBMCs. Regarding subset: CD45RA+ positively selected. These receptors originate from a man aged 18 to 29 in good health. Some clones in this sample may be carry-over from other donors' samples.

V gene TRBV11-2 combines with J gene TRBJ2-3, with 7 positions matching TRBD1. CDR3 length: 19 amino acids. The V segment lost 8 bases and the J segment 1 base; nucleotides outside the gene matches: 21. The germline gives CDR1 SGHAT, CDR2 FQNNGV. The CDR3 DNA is TGTGCCAGCCCCCTTACAGGGGAGATATCCACCCGAGGCACAGATACGCAGTATTTT. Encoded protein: CASPLTGEISTRGTDTQYF.

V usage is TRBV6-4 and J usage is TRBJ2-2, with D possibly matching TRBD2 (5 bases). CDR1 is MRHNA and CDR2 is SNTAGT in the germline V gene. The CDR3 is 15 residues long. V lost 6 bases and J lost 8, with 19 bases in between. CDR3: CASRSGRIFRGELFF. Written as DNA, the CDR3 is TGTGCCAGCAGGAGCGGCAGGATCTTCAGGGGGGAGCTGTTTTTT.

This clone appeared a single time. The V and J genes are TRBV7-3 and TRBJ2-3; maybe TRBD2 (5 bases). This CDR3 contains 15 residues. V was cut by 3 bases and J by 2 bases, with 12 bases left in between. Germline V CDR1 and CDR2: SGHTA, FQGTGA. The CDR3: CASSFNPGNTDTQYF. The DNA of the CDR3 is TGTGCCAGCAGCTTCAACCCGGGAAACACAGATACGCAGTATTTT.

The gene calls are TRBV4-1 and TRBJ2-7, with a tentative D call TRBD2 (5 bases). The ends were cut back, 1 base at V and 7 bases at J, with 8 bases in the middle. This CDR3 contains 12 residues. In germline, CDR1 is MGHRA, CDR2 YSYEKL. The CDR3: CASSQVREEQYF. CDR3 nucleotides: TGCGCCAGCAGCCAAGTGAGGGAAGAGCAGTACTTC.

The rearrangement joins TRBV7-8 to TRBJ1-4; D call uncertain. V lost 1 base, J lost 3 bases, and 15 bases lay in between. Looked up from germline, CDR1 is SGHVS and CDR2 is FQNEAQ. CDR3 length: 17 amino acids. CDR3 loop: CASSLGAGPAANEKLFF. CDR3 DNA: TGTGCCAGCAGCTTAGGGGCAGGTCCTGCGGCTAATGAAAAACTGTTTTTT.

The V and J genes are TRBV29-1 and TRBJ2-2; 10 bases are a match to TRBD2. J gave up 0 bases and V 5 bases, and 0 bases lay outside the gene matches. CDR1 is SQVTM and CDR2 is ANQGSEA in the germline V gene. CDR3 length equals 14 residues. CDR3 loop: CSVTSGANTGELFF. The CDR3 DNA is TGCAGCGTTACTAGCGGGGCGAACACCGGGGAGCTGTTTTTT.

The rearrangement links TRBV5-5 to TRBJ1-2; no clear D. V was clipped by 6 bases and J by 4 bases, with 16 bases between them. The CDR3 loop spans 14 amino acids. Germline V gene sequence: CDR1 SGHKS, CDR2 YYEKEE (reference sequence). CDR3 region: CASTDRQDRYGYTF. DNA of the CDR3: TGTGCCAGCACCGACCGCCAGGACCGCTATGGCTACACCTTC.

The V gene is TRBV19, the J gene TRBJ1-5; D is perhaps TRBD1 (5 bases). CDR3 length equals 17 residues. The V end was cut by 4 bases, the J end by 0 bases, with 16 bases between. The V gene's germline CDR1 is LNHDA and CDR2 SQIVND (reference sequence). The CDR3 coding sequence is TGTGCCAGTAGTAGGGGTAGACAGTTGGTTAGCAATCAGCCCCAGCATTTT. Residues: CASSRGRQLVSNQPQHF.

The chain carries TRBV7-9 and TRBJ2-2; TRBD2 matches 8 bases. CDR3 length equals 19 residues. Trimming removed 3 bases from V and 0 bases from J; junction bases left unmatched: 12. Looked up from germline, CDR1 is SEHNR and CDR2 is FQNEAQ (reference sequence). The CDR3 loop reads CASSFRRGGPQTNTGELFF. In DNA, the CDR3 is TGTGCCAGCAGCTTCCGCCGGGGGGGCCCACAGACGAACACCGGGGAGCTGTTTTTT.

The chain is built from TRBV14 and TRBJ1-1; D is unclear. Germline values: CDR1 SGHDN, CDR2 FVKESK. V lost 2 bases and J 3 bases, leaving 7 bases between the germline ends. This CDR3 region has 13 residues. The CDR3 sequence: CASSQSGDTEAFF. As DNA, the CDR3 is TGTGCCAGCAGCCAAAGTGGGGACACTGAAGCTTTCTTT.

Written as DNA, the CDR3 is TGTGCCAGCAGCTTGAATGCGAGAGAAGCTTTCTTT. This codes for CASSLNAREAFF. The chain links TRBV5-4 to TRBJ1-1; unclear D gene. The CDR3 has 12 residues. Looked up from germline, CDR1 is SGHNT and CDR2 is YYREEE (reference sequence). V was trimmed by 1 base and J by 8 bases, leaving 9 bases between them.

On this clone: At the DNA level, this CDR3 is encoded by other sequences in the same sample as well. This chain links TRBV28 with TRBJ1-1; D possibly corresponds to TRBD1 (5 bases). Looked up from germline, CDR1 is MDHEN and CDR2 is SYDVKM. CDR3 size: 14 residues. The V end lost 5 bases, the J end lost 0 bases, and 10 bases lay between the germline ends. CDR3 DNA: TGTGCCAGCAGTCTCGGGGCCTTGAACACTGAAGCTTTCTTT. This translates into CASSLGALNTEAFF.

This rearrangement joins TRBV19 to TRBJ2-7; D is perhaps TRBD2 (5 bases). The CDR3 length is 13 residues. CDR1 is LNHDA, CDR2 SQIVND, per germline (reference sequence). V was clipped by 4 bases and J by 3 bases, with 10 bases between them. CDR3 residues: CASSSQRDYEQYF. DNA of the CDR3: TGTGCCAGTAGTAGTCAACGGGACTACGAGCAGTACTTC.

CDR3 coding DNA: TGTGCCAGCGCTAGCGGGAGTACCTACAATGAGCAGTTCTTC. It yields the protein CASASGSTYNEQFF. The chain has TRBV6-1 and TRBJ2-1; 10 bases align to TRBD2. Germline values: CDR1 MNHNS, CDR2 SASEGT. The ends lost 8 bases at V and 2 bases at J; junction bases unmatched: 3. This CDR3 contains 14 residues.

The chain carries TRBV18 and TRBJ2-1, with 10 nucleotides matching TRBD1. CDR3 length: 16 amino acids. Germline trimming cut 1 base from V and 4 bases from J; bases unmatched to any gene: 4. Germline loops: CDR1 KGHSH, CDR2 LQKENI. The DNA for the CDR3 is TGTGCCAGCTCACCACGCCGGGACAGGGGTTACAATGAGCAGTTCTTC. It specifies CASSPRRDRGYNEQFF.

The CDR3 nucleotides read TGTGCCATCCGTGGGGAGGGCCTGGACACCGGGGAGCTGTTTTTT. This codes for CAIRGEGLDTGELFF. V is TRBV6-6 and J is TRBJ2-2; 7 nucleotides line up with TRBD2. Trimming took 10 bases from V and 3 from J; bases not matched to a gene: 11. This CDR3 has 15 amino acids. Germline V gene data show CDR1 as MNHNY and CDR2 as SVGAGI (reference sequence).

CDR3 sequence reads: CASGPTSGRANEQFF. The CDR3 DNA reads as TGCGCCAGCGGTCCGACTAGCGGGAGGGCGAATGAGCAGTTCTTC. The chain carries TRBV5-1 and TRBJ2-1; 14 bases map to TRBD2. Trimming removed 7 bases from V and 7 bases from J; junction bases left unmatched: 7. Germline CDR1 is SGHRS and CDR2 is YFSETQ. This CDR3 is built from 15 residues.

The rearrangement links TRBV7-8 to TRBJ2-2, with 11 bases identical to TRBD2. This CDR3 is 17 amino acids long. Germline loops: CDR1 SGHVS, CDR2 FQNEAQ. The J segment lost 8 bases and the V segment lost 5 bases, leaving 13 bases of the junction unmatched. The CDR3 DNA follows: TGTGCCAGCAGCCCCGCAACTAGCGGGAGACTCGTAGGGGAGCTGTTTTTT. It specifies CASSPATSGRLVGELFF.

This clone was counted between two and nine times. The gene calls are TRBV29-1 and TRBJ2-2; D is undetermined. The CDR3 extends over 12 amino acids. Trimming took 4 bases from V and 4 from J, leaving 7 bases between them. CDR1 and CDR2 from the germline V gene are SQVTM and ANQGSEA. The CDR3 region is CSVARSTGELFF. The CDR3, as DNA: TGCAGCGTTGCAAGGAGCACCGGGGAGCTGTTTTTT.

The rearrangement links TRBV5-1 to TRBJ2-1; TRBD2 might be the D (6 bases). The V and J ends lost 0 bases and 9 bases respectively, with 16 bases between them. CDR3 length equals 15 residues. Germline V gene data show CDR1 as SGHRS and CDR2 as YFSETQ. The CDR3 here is CASSLEGHKGGEQFF. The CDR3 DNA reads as TGCGCCAGCAGCTTGGAAGGACATAAGGGAGGTGAGCAGTTCTTC.

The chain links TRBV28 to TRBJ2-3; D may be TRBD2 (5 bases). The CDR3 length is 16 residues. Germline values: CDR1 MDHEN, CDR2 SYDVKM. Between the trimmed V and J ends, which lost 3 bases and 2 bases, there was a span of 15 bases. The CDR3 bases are TGTGCCAGCAGTTTGCTAAAAACTAGTTTCACAGATACGCAGTATTTT. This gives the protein CASSLLKTSFTDTQYF.

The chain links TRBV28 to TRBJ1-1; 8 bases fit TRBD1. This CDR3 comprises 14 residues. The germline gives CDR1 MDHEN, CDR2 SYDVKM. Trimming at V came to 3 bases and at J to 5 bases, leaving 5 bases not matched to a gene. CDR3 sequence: CASSFQGAKTEAFF. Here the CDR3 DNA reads TGTGCCAGCAGTTTTCAGGGGGCGAAAACTGAAGCTTTCTTT.

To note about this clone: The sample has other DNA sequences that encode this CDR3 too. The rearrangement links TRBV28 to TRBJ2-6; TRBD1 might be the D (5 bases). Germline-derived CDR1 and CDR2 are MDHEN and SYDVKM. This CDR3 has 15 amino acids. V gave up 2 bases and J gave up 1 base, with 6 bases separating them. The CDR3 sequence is CASSLQGSGANVLTF. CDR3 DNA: TGTGCCAGCAGTTTACAGGGTTCTGGGGCCAACGTCCTGACTTTC.